This passage covers 5 T cell receptor beta chains from one sample sequenced in a study of T cell repertoires in ileal Crohn's disease. The method was immunoSEQ multiplex PCR; TCRdb's version includes in-frame clones alone and lacks a portion of them. The table lists about 14,000 clones, roughly 84% of them singletons. Material for sequencing was ileal tissue. All receptors derive from an adult with Crohn's disease.

V is TRBV6-6 and J is TRBJ2-7; 7 bases match TRBD1. Germline V gives CDR1 MNHNY, CDR2 SVGAGI (reference sequence). V dropped 6 bases and J dropped 0; count of bases not matched to a gene: 5. The CDR3 covers 14 residues. CDR3 sequence: CASSLQGTSYEQYF. Written as DNA, the CDR3 is TGTGCCAGCAGCCTACAGGGGACCTCCTACGAGCAGTACTTC.

The J gene is TRBJ1-2, the V gene TRBV4-1, with a tentative D call TRBD1 (6 bases). Trimming took off 3 bases at V and 4 bases at J, with 21 bases between the two ends. There are 17 residues in the CDR3. CDR1 is MGHRA and CDR2 is YSYEKL in the germline V gene. CDR3 nucleotide sequence: TGCGCCAGCAGCCACTTGGCGGGGGGCGCGAATATCTATGGCTACACCTTC. This encodes CASSHLAGGANIYGYTF.

The count of this clone is one. At one boundary the junction diverges from the germline segment, which might be a read error. The rearrangement joins TRBV7-3 to TRBJ2-7; TRBD1 aligns across 8 bases. CDR3 size: 12 residues. Per the germline V gene, CDR1 is SGHTA and CDR2 is FQGTGA. CDR3 loop: CASSNHGQGLNF. The CDR3 DNA is TGTGCCAGCAGCAATCATGGACAGGGCCTGAACTTC.

The gene calls are TRBV4-2 and TRBJ2-1, with 8 bases that match TRBD2. Germline-derived CDR1 and CDR2 are LGHNA and YNFKEQ. Trimming took 3 bases from V and 6 from J; bases not matched to a gene: 10. CDR3 size: 16 residues. In DNA, the CDR3 is TGTGCCAGCAGCCAGCCCCGGGGGGGTAAAGGCAATGAGCAGTTCTTC. Its protein product is CASSQPRGGKGNEQFF.

The rearrangement uses TRBV29-1 and TRBJ2-2; 12 positions match TRBD1. The CDR3 loop spans 14 amino acids. The V gene end was trimmed by 6 bases and the J gene end by 8 bases; junction bases not matched to a gene: 7. Germline CDR1 and CDR2: SQVTM and ANQGSEA. CDR3 residues: CSVGGTGGAGELFF. CDR3 nucleotide sequence: TGCAGCGTGGGGGGGACAGGGGGCGCGGGGGAGCTGTTTTTT.